Listed here is a single TCR beta chain. Its cognate antigen has yet to be identified. No qualities accompany the bases; no much larger clone lies one base away. The immunoSEQ Assay, a bias-controlled multiplex PCR, was used to amplify TCRbeta CDR3 regions from genomic DNA. Processing in the source paper ran as follows. Nucleated cell counts per sample were estimated from amplification of reference gene primers within the assay. To quantify the absolute abundance of each unique TCRbeta CDR3 rearrangement, sequence reads were collapsed and filtered. For each sample, productive Simpson clonality was calculated by taking the square root of Simpson's diversity index across productive rearrangements. TCRdb stores this immuneACCESS table with in-frame sequences only. Part of the clones is absent; in the studies checked, under half of the shortfall reflects unresolved V genes, and no reason is known for the rest. V, J and clone size reflect that table, while D and trimming were determined from the DNA. This sample has some 300,000 clones in its table, and roughly 88% of those were observed once. The biggest ten clones account for approximately 6.6% of the sample.

The CDR3 runs 14 amino acids, cysteine and phenylalanine included. Only CDR3 DNA remains: 42 bases, in frame from the first base. The germline V gene (reference sequence) gives CDR1 as LGHDT and CDR2 as YNNKEL. Cut back by 6 bases and 1 base, the V and J ends lie 11 bases apart. The sample is drawn from a study of blood T cell repertoires in COVID-19 (TCRdb year 2020). With regard to the full study: Samples covering the acute and convalescent phases of COVID-19 were provided by collaborators in the United States, Italy and Spain. The prospective study material was composed of cDNA or gDNA derived from T cells, B-cell-depleted T cells, or PBMCs. Deeply sampled blood TCRbeta repertoires from subjects exposed to, actively infected with, or recovered from COVID-19 were included in the dataset. The repertoires were released in a freely available public database intended as a resource for research on the immune response to SARS-CoV-2. The samples were drawn from the first 160 participants of the ongoing ImmuneRACE study and from 950 to 1,500 subjects provided by 6 global collaborators. The sample metadata nearly always contained a de-identified subject ID, COVID-19 status, age in years and sex. Where available, HLA class I and class II types were obtained from metadata supplied by the sample provider rather than from assay-based typing.

The study at large found these results: The quantity of clinical and demographic metadata differed by source and by participant and was supplied without curation.

A second Seattle source provided samples from volunteer blood donors who had recovered from COVID-19. Collaborating institutions collected whole blood in K2EDTA tubes following their own protocols. Collaborator samples were shipped for TCRbeta analysis as frozen whole blood, isolated PBMCs, or DNA extracted from either sample type. The sequence was obtained from a woman between 25 and 40 years old who had recovered from COVID-19. The chain joins TRBV3-1 (or the pseudogene TRBV3-2) to TRBJ2-3, and TRBD1 may be the D gene, going by 6 matching bases. Specimen: peripheral blood. DNA sequence: TGTGCCAGCAGTACAGGGATTGGCACAGATACGCAGTATTTT. This gives the protein CASSTGIGTDTQYF.